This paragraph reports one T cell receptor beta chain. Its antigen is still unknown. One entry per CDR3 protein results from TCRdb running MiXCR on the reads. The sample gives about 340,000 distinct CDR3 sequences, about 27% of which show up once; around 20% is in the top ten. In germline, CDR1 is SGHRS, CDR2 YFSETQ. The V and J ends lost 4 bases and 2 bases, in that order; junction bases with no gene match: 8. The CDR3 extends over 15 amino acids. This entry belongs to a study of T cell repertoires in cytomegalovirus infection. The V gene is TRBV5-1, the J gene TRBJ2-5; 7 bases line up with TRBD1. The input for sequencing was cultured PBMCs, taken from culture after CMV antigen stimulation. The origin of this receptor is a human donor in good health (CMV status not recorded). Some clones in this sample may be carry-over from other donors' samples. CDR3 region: CASSQGDIAQETQYF. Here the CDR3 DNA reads TGCGCCAGCAGCCAGGGGGACATCGCTCAAGAGACCCAGTACTTC.